This T cell receptor (beta chain) comes out of a study of T cell responses to AZD1222 COVID-19 vaccine. The study's findings and limits: Dominant CD4 TCR responses targeted spike regions 160-218 and 743-854. Compared with day 0, the breadth and depth of the Spike-specific TCR repertoire rose significantly after two doses of AZD1222. Per reports, nearly half of all spike-specific TCRs target regions that are unmutated in variants.

The table came from immunoSEQ multiplex PCR; TCRdb's copy has only in-frame clones and leaves some out. The sample carries 150,000 to 200,000 clones, approximately 92% recorded once. This CDR3 spans 15 amino acids. The V gene lost 0 bases and the J gene lost 7 bases, with 10 bases spanning the gap. Germline CDR1 is KGHSH and CDR2 is LQKENI. For this clone: Antigen unknown.

This specimen consisted of peripheral blood, obtained on day 0 of AZD1222 vaccination. J is TRBJ1-6 and V is TRBV18; D uncertain. The source is an adult in good health. The CDR3 loop is CASSPPSVENSPLHF. The CDR3 DNA follows: TGTGCCAGCTCACCACCGTCTGTTGAAAATTCACCCCTCCACTTT.